One and the same sample provided the 22 T cell receptor beta chains below, sequenced in a study of T-cell memory formation after mild COVID-19. MiXCR, applied by TCRdb to the 5' RACE reads, yields one record per CDR3 protein. The repertoire has 580,000 or so distinct CDR3 sequences, 17% of them found once; the top ten carry roughly 7.8%. Specimen: PBMCs or a T cell subset sorted from them (not recorded which). Source of these receptors: an adult woman who had mild COVID-19 (a few samples of this study predate the infection). Cell type and time point are not known.

This clonotype was picked up a small number of times. The junction shows a germline mismatch at one end, possibly a read error. The V call is TRBV4-1, the J call TRBJ1-3; D uncertain. The CDR3 spans 15 residues. CDR1 is MGHRA and CDR2 is YSYEKL in the germline V gene. CDR3 sequence (DNA): TGCGCCAGCAGCCAAGAAGGGATTTCTGGAAACACCACATATTTT. It encodes CASSQEGISGNTTYF.

The chain links TRBV2 to TRBJ2-4; 7 nucleotides match TRBD1. The J segment lost 1 base and the V segment lost 5 bases, leaving 8 bases of the junction unmatched. The CDR3 is 16 residues long. In germline, CDR1 is SNHLY, CDR2 FYNNEI. CDR3: CASSLTVRGAKNIQYF. In DNA form, the CDR3 reads TGTGCCAGCAGTTTAACCGTCAGGGGGGCCAAAAACATTCAGTACTTC.

This clonotype has at least ten counts. The chain couples TRBV6-6 to TRBJ2-5; 7 nucleotides agree with TRBD2. After removal of 4 bases from V and 2 bases from J, the junction contained 4 bases not matched to a gene. CDR3 size: 14 residues. CDR1 and CDR2 from the germline V gene are MNHNY and SVGAGI (reference sequence). This CDR3 reads CASSSLAVQETQYF. The CDR3 nucleotides read TGTGCCAGCAGTTCCCTAGCGGTACAAGAGACCCAGTACTTC.

The chain carries TRBV11-2 and TRBJ2-1, with 7 bases aligning to TRBD2. This CDR3 comprises 19 residues. V shed 7 bases and J 2 bases; nucleotides not matched to a gene: 20. Germline V gene data show CDR1 as SGHAT and CDR2 as FQNNGV. The CDR3 here is CASNSFGGGRKTPYNEQFF. CDR3 in DNA: TGTGCCAGCAACTCCTTTGGCGGCGGGAGAAAAACGCCCTACAATGAGCAGTTCTTC.

This sequence joins TRBV5-1 and TRBJ2-7, with D possibly being TRBD2 (6 bases). This CDR3 is built from 14 residues. V was shortened by 7 bases and J by 0 bases, with 14 bases between the two germline ends. Per the germline V gene, CDR1 is SGHRS and CDR2 is YFSETQ. The CDR3 bases are TGCGCCAGCTTGCGGGGCCCGAGCTCCTACGAGCAGTACTTC. Translated, it gives CASLRGPSSYEQYF. The variable domain in full, with the rest retrieved from reference TRBV5-1 and TRBJ2-7, is KAGVTQTPRYLIKTRGQQVTLSCSPISGHRSVSWYQQTPGQGLQFLFEYFSETQRNKGNFPGRFSGRQFSNSRSEMNVSTLELGDSALYLCASLRGPSSYEQYFGPGTRLTVT.

This clonotype was counted between two and nine times. V and J are TRBV20-1 and TRBJ2-1, with 15 nucleotides matching TRBD2. The germline V gene has CDR1 DFQATT and CDR2 SNEGSKA (reference sequence). This CDR3 spans 14 amino acids. V lost 5 bases, J lost 9 bases, and 5 bases stayed unmatched. The CDR3 sequence is CSAGLAGGLLEQFF. CDR3 coding DNA: TGCAGTGCTGGACTAGCGGGAGGGCTCCTTGAGCAGTTCTTC.

V and J are TRBV12-3 or TRBV12-4 and TRBJ1-4; 8 positions match TRBD1. V was pared by 7 bases and J by 0 bases, with 10 bases of the junction left unmatched. The CDR3 totals 17 residues. CDR3 coding DNA: TGTGCCAGCAAACTCGGGACAGGAGTTGCAACTAATGAAAAACTGTTTTTT. Translating gives CASKLGTGVATNEKLFF.

This clonotype was seen more than once but under ten times. The J gene is TRBJ1-2, the V gene TRBV6-1; a weak D match, TRBD1 (5 bases). This CDR3 has 12 amino acids. Deletions cut 3 bases from V and 10 bases from J, with 12 bases between. Germline V gene lookup returns CDR1 MNHNS and CDR2 SASEGT. The CDR3 reads CASSEGPELYTF. The CDR3 DNA reads as TGTGCCAGCAGTGAGGGGCCCGAACTCTACACCTTC.

V and J are TRBV12-3 or TRBV12-4 and TRBJ2-5; D remains unclear. The CDR3 loop spans 13 amino acids. V was shortened by 6 bases and J by 5 bases, with 13 bases between the two germline ends. The CDR3 DNA follows: TGTGCCAGCAGCCTCGGGTGGAAGGAGACCCAGTACTTC. Translated, it gives CASSLGWKETQYF.

This clonotype turned up a few times. This chain uses TRBV9 with TRBJ2-7, with TRBD1 identical over 10 bases. V gave up 0 bases and J gave up 4 bases; unmatched junction bases: 7. Per germline, CDR1 SGDLS and CDR2 YYNGEE. CDR3 length: 16 amino acids. CDR3 sequence: CASSVGTGTGAYEQYF. The CDR3 coding sequence is TGTGCCAGCAGCGTAGGAACCGGGACAGGGGCATACGAGCAGTACTTC.

V and J are TRBV7-9 and TRBJ2-5; 8 bases line up with TRBD2. Germline V gene lookup returns CDR1 SEHNR and CDR2 FQNEAQ (reference sequence). This CDR3 is 16 amino acids long. V lost 4 bases to trimming and J lost 2 bases; unmatched junction nucleotides: 9. CDR3 in amino acids: CASSYLAGSSQETQYF. The CDR3, as DNA: TGTGCCAGCAGCTACTTAGCGGGAAGTTCGCAAGAGACCCAGTACTTC.

The chain employs TRBV7-6 and TRBJ2-3; D gene ambiguous. The CDR3 length is 15 residues. Germline V gene sequence: CDR1 SGHVS, CDR2 FNYEAQ. V lost 5 bases to trimming and J lost 6 bases, with 18 bases between them. CDR3 residues: CASSGVDGTRDTQYF. Here the CDR3 DNA reads TGTGCCAGCAGCGGGGTAGACGGAACGAGGGATACGCAGTATTTT.

This clonotype was counted between two and nine times. This chain uses TRBV5-4 with TRBJ2-1; 10 bases match TRBD2. Germline V gene sequence: CDR1 SGHNT, CDR2 YYREEE (reference sequence). The CDR3 is 17 residues long. The V segment lost 4 bases and the J segment 6 bases; nucleotides outside the gene matches: 13. The CDR3 nucleotides are TGTGCCAGCAGCCCAGCGGAAGCGGGAGGGCCAGTCAATGAGCAGTTCTTC. Amino acid sequence: CASSPAEAGGPVNEQFF.

The genes are TRBV7-2 and TRBJ2-1; D unresolved. Trimming stripped 2 bases from V and 0 bases from J, with 8 bases between. This CDR3 is 15 amino acids long. Looked up from germline, CDR1 is SGHTA and CDR2 is FQGNSA. In nucleotides, the CDR3 is TGTGCCAGCAGCTTACCGGAGAGCTCCTACAATGAGCAGTTCTTC. This translates into CASSLPESSYNEQFF.

This clonotype was recorded at least ten times. The chain uses TRBV6-1 and TRBJ1-2; 11 bases match TRBD1. CDR1 is MNHNS, CDR2 SASEGT, per germline. CDR3 length: 14 amino acids. Trimming cost V 5 bases and J 4 bases; bases outside gene matches: 3. CDR3 DNA sequence: TGTGCCAGCAGTCCGGACAGGGGGCCCTATGGCTACACCTTC. The encoded protein is CASSPDRGPYGYTF.

This clonotype was seen only a few times. The chain carries TRBV20-1 and TRBJ2-3; D is possibly TRBD2 (6 bases). Trimming stripped 0 bases from V and 2 bases from J, with 9 bases between. The CDR3 is 14 residues long. The germline V gene has CDR1 DFQATT and CDR2 SNEGSKA (reference sequence). The CDR3 nucleotides are TGCAGTGCTAGAGACGGCGGGAACACAGATACGCAGTATTTT. Protein product: CSARDGGNTDTQYF.

The J gene is TRBJ1-3, the V gene TRBV18; 9 bases match TRBD1. Germline V CDR1 and CDR2: KGHSH, LQKENI. The CDR3 runs 19 residues. V trimming: 2 bases; J trimming: 7 bases; junction bases outside the gene matches: 18. The CDR3 region has the DNA TGTGCCAGCTCACCAACCGGGCCGGGACAGGGAGGCGGATTGAACACCATATATTTT. Its translation: CASSPTGPGQGGGLNTIYF.

The table lists this clonotype with a few counts. J is TRBJ2-1 and V is TRBV30, with D possibly TRBD2 on 6 matching bases. Trimming removed 0 bases from V and 7 bases from J, with 13 bases in between. CDR1 is GTSNPN, CDR2 SVGIG, per germline (reference sequence). The CDR3 spans 14 residues. The CDR3 loop reads CAWSVVRELNEQFF. The CDR3 region has the DNA TGTGCCTGGAGTGTAGTTCGGGAGCTAAATGAGCAGTTCTTC.

This clonotype was seen only a few times. The chain couples TRBV6-1 to TRBJ2-3; 9 bases are shared with TRBD2. The trim removed 6 bases at V and 1 base at J, leaving 5 bases unmatched. Germline-derived CDR1 and CDR2 are MNHNS and SASEGT. The CDR3 covers 15 residues. CDR3 nucleotide sequence: TGTGCCAGCAGCAGACTAGCGGTTGGCACAGATACGCAGTATTTT. This gives the protein CASSRLAVGTDTQYF.

The chain carries TRBV9 and TRBJ1-2, with D maybe TRBD1 (6 bases). V was pared by 0 bases and J by 2 bases, with 23 bases between. Germline V CDR1 and CDR2: SGDLS, YYNGEE. The CDR3 runs 19 residues. In DNA form, the CDR3 reads TGTGCCAGCAGCGTAGCTATCGGGTCTAACAGGGCTGGAAACTATGGCTACACCTTC. Translated: CASSVAIGSNRAGNYGYTF.

This clonotype was seen a handful of times. V usage is TRBV5-1 and J usage is TRBJ2-1; 7 bases are a match to TRBD2. Germline loops: CDR1 SGHRS, CDR2 YFSETQ. The J segment lost 7 bases and the V segment lost 0 bases, leaving 13 bases of the junction unmatched. The CDR3 runs 17 residues. The CDR3 nucleotides read TGCGCCAGCAGCTTGGCATTTATGGGAGGGCCTCAAAATGAGCAGTTCTTC. It encodes CASSLAFMGGPQNEQFF.

This chain uses TRBV12-3 or TRBV12-4 with TRBJ2-7; 10 bases align to TRBD2. CDR3 length equals 16 residues. V dropped 6 bases and J dropped 3; count of bases not matched to a gene: 11. The chain's CDR3 is CASSPGLAEIFYEQYF. CDR3 sequence (DNA): TGTGCCAGCAGCCCTGGACTAGCGGAGATCTTCTACGAGCAGTACTTC.